A selection of T cell receptor beta chains follows, all from one sample in a study of T cell responses to AZD1222 COVID-19 vaccine. Clones were read by immunoSEQ multiplex PCR, and TCRdb kept only the in-frame ones, dropping some. Here the sample spans some 120,000 clones, about 80% being singletons. The sequenced sample was peripheral blood, obtained on day 0 of AZD1222 vaccination. These receptors were obtained from an adult in good health. Each CDR3 is given with its conserved first and last residue. Fields, in order: V gene, J gene, CDR3 protein.

v_gene: TRBV10-1
j_gene: TRBJ1-5
CDR3aa: CASSIRYSNQPQHF

v_gene: TRBV25-1
j_gene: TRBJ2-7
CDR3aa: CASSESRWSEQYF

v_gene: TRBV19
j_gene: TRBJ2-2
CDR3aa: CASSIRGAGNTGELFF

v_gene: TRBV7-9
j_gene: TRBJ2-1
CDR3aa: CASSFGLGTYGEQFF

v_gene: TRBV28
j_gene: TRBJ2-3
CDR3aa: CASSLGGRADTQYF

v_gene: TRBV6-1
j_gene: TRBJ1-5
CDR3aa: CASSDQTGFSQPQHF

v_gene: TRBV5-1
j_gene: TRBJ2-1
CDR3aa: CASSLASSYNEQFF

v_gene: TRBV27
j_gene: TRBJ1-2
CDR3aa: CASRLAGDRWGYTF

v_gene: TRBV14
j_gene: TRBJ2-7
CDR3aa: CASSQEVVKSADRANEQYF

v_gene: TRBV4-1
j_gene: TRBJ1-4
CDR3aa: CASSQGSGGVEKLFF

v_gene: TRBV19
j_gene: TRBJ2-1
CDR3aa: CASKGPGEQFF

v_gene: TRBV7-3
j_gene: TRBJ2-3
CDR3aa: CASSLTGGSDTQYF

v_gene: TRBV28
j_gene: TRBJ2-1
CDR3aa: CASSSYNEQFF

v_gene: TRBV19
j_gene: TRBJ2-7
CDR3aa: CASSIAFRGEQYF

v_gene: TRBV7-2
j_gene: TRBJ2-7
CDR3aa: CASSLMQDYEQYF

v_gene: TRBV5-4
j_gene: TRBJ2-7
CDR3aa: CASSQFPGPWEQYF

v_gene: TRBV6-6
j_gene: TRBJ1-1
CDR3aa: CASSPRQGPMNTEAFF

v_gene: TRBV6-1
j_gene: TRBJ1-1
CDR3aa: CASSTFSKTEAFF

v_gene: TRBV11-2
j_gene: TRBJ2-7
CDR3aa: CASSPPGLATYEQYF

v_gene: TRBV2
j_gene: TRBJ1-3
CDR3aa: CASSAGSSGNTIYF

v_gene: TRBV7-2
j_gene: TRBJ2-7
CDR3aa: CASSSPAGQSHEQYF

v_gene: TRBV27
j_gene: TRBJ2-3
CDR3aa: CASSKAVFRDTQYF

v_gene: TRBV18
j_gene: TRBJ1-5
CDR3aa: CASSQSRQGRNQPQHF

v_gene: TRBV24-1
j_gene: TRBJ2-6
CDR3aa: CATSDGGSGANVLTF

v_gene: TRBV5-1
j_gene: TRBJ1-1
CDR3aa: CASSLARGDTEAFF

v_gene: TRBV6-2/TRBV6-3
j_gene: TRBJ1-1
CDR3aa: CASSYSPSLRGCFF

v_gene: TRBV29-1
j_gene: TRBJ1-4
CDR3aa: CSANLAAEKLFF

v_gene: TRBV6-5
j_gene: TRBJ1-1
CDR3aa: CASSYSRWGVTEAFF